These 26 T cell receptor beta chains came from one sample sequenced in a study of blood T cells in healthy people across ages. With a J-beta primer mix and a sample-barcoded 5' primer, a second PCR ran 7 to 11 cycles. TCRdb passed the 5' RACE reads through MiXCR, listing each CDR3 protein once. This table holds around 710,000 distinct CDR3 sequences, about 42% found once. The specimen sequenced was blood. All receptors come from a woman aged 55-69 years in good health.

The chain carries TRBV6-2 or TRBV6-3 and TRBJ2-5, with unresolved D. V was clipped by 10 bases and J by 11 bases, with 23 bases between them. CDR3 size: 13 residues. From germline, CDR1 is MNHEY and CDR2 SVGEGT. The CDR3 is CATLSSTQSEQYF. The CDR3 DNA reads as TGTGCCACCCTATCTTCGACGCAATCTGAGCAGTACTTC.

In its sample, this clonotype was seen a few times. V usage is TRBV6-1 and J usage is TRBJ1-5; 9 positions match TRBD1. This CDR3 contains 14 residues. Germline V gene lookup returns CDR1 MNHNS and CDR2 SASEGT. The V segment lost 7 bases and the J segment 6 bases; nucleotides outside the gene matches: 7. For the CDR3, the DNA is TGTGCCAGCAATCCGGACAGGGGATCTCAGCCCCAGCATTTT. Its translation: CASNPDRGSQPQHF.

The chain is built from TRBV12-3 or TRBV12-4 and TRBJ2-5; no clear D gene. This CDR3 comprises 16 residues. Trimming shortened V by 2 bases and J by 7 bases, and 20 bases separated the two germline ends. CDR3 sequence: CASSLSVASPIVTQYF. The DNA for the CDR3 is TGTGCCAGCAGTTTAAGTGTTGCGTCGCCTATAGTGACCCAGTACTTC.

In this sample, this clonotype turned up a few times. The germline gene is not matched at one end of the junction; a read error may be the cause. The rearrangement joins TRBV20-1 to TRBJ2-1, with D possibly called TRBD1 or TRBD2 (6 bases each). The germline V gene has CDR1 DFQATT and CDR2 SNEGSKA (reference sequence). The CDR3 has 18 residues. The CDR3: CSAMGQWGLANSYNEQFF. The DNA of the CDR3 is TGTAGTGCTATGGGCCAGTGGGGGCTAGCGAACTCCTACAATGAGCAGTTCTTC.

This clonotype was counted a few times. The CDR3 reads CSVVGPSDEQYF. CDR3 nucleotide sequence: TGCAGCGTTGTAGGGCCCTCGGACGAGCAGTACTTC. The rearrangement joins TRBV29-1 to TRBJ2-7; no clear D gene. The CDR3 is 12 amino acids. CDR1 and CDR2 (germline): SQVTM, ANQGSEA. The germline V and J ends were trimmed by 4 bases and 5 bases, with 12 bases remaining between them.

In the case of this clonotype: A read error may produce the germline difference seen at one junction end. The genes are TRBV5-1 and TRBJ2-6; D perhaps matches TRBD1 (5 bases). Germline V CDR1 and CDR2: SGHRS, YFSETQ. The CDR3 contains 13 residues. The CDR3 sequence is CASSLSGANVPTF. The CDR3 DNA sequence: TGCGCCAGCAGCTTGTCTGGGGCCAACGTCCCGACTTTC.

Notes on this clonotype: A much larger clone lies one base from this, so it may be a read error. The chain combines TRBV11-2 with TRBJ2-7; D unresolved. Per germline, CDR1 SGHAT and CDR2 FQNNGV. Trimming pared 5 bases from V and 7 bases from J, leaving 18 bases between. The CDR3 loop spans 14 amino acids. CDR3 nucleotides: TGTGCCAGCAGCGACGAGACAAGTTACAATGAGCAGTACTTC. The encoded protein is CASSDETSYNEQYF.

This clonotype appeared a single time. The genes are TRBV5-1 and TRBJ2-1, with a tentative D call TRBD1 (5 bases). The CDR3 length is 16 residues. V lost 3 bases to trimming and J lost 4 bases, with 17 bases between them. Germline V gene data show CDR1 as SGHRS and CDR2 as YFSETQ. This CDR3 is CASSWTTDTNYNEQFF. DNA of the CDR3: TGCGCCAGCAGCTGGACGACAGATACCAATTACAATGAGCAGTTCTTC.

The CDR3 DNA follows: TGTGCCAGCAAGGAAGCGGGAGATTTCAATGAGCAGTTCTTC. The encoded protein is CASKEAGDFNEQFF. The chain employs TRBV6-2 or TRBV6-3 and TRBJ2-1; 8 positions match TRBD2. This CDR3 contains 14 residues. Germline loops: CDR1 MNHEY, CDR2 SVGEGT. The J segment lost 6 bases and the V segment lost 7 bases, leaving 8 bases of the junction unmatched.

The genes are TRBV20-1 and TRBJ2-7; 7 bases map to TRBD1. Trimming removed 4 bases from V and 3 bases from J; junction bases left unmatched: 6. The length of the CDR3 is 13 residues. CDR1 is DFQATT and CDR2 is SNEGSKA in the germline V gene (reference sequence). The CDR3 DNA follows: TGCAGTGCTACGAAGGGGGCCGTCTACGAGCAGTACTTC. Amino acid sequence: CSATKGAVYEQYF.

The chain joins TRBV5-1 to TRBJ1-2, with 8 bases identical to TRBD1. Germline-derived CDR1 and CDR2 are SGHRS and YFSETQ. The CDR3 contains 15 residues. V was clipped by 0 bases and J by 8 bases; unmatched bases: 9. CDR3: CASSLDLTGGEGYTF. Here the CDR3 DNA reads TGCGCCAGCAGCTTGGACCTAACAGGGGGTGAAGGCTACACCTTC.

This clonotype was counted a few times. The chain has TRBV5-1 and TRBJ1-2, with 7 positions matching TRBD1. Germline-derived CDR1 and CDR2 are SGHRS and YFSETQ. CDR3 length: 13 residues. Losses at the gene ends were 4 bases for V and 8 bases for J; bases not matched to a gene: 8. The CDR3 protein is CASSPDRVRGYTF. The CDR3 nucleotides are TGCGCCAGCAGCCCCGACAGGGTCCGGGGCTACACCTTC. The entire variable domain, with the rest obtained from reference TRBV5-1 and TRBJ1-2, is as follows: KAGVTQTPRYLIKTRGQQVTLSCSPISGHRSVSWYQQTPGQGLQFLFEYFSETQRNKGNFPGRFSGRQFSNSRSEMNVSTLELGDSALYLCASSPDRVRGYTFGSGTRLTVV.

The chain is built from TRBV10-3 and TRBJ2-1; a weak D match, TRBD1 (6 bases). The CDR3 runs 16 residues. Germline values: CDR1 ENHRY, CDR2 SYGVKD. Trimming removed 10 bases at V and 0 bases at J, with 19 bases between. CDR3 coding DNA: TGTGCCACTAGACAGGTTTCTAGCAGCTCCTACAATGAGCAGTTCTTC. Its translation is CATRQVSSSSYNEQFF.

V is TRBV6-5 and J is TRBJ1-2; D remains ambiguous. The CDR3 runs 11 residues. V was shortened by 4 bases and J by 6 bases, with 6 bases between the two germline ends. Germline CDR1 and CDR2: MNHEY and SVGAGI. This chain's CDR3 is CASSSGNGYTF. The DNA of the CDR3 is TGTGCCAGCAGTTCTGGGAATGGCTACACCTTC.

The chain carries TRBV3-1 and TRBJ2-5; TRBD2 is a possible D gene (6 bases). V shed 2 bases and J shed 6 bases, with 10 bases lying between them. This CDR3 contains 13 residues. CDR1 and CDR2 (germline): LGHDT, YNNKEL (reference sequence). The CDR3 spells CASSQLAMQTQYF. The CDR3 coding sequence is TGTGCCAGCAGCCAACTAGCGATGCAGACCCAGTACTTC.

The chain employs TRBV7-8 and TRBJ2-3, with 7 bases identical to TRBD1. There are 14 residues in the CDR3. The V segment lost 10 bases and the J segment 4 bases; nucleotides outside the gene matches: 11. Germline CDR1 and CDR2: SGHVS and FQNEAQ. CDR3 coding DNA: TGTGCCACTGGCCCAGGGGGTATGGCAGATACGCAGTATTTT. Its protein is CATGPGGMADTQYF.

The rearrangement links TRBV7-6 to TRBJ2-1; 9 nucleotides match TRBD2. Germline CDR1 and CDR2: SGHVS and FNYEAQ. CDR3 length: 17 amino acids. V was clipped by 7 bases and J by 0 bases; unmatched bases: 10. The CDR3 spells CASTPLDSGSSYNEQFF. CDR3 DNA: TGTGCCAGCACCCCCTTAGATAGCGGGAGCTCCTACAATGAGCAGTTCTTC. Combining the CDR3 with reference TRBV7-6 and TRBJ2-1 gives the whole variable domain GAGVSQSPRYKVTKRGQDVALRCDPISGHVSLYWYRQALGQGPEFLTYFNYEAQQDKSGLPNDRFSAERPEGSISTLTIQRTEQRDSAMYRCASTPLDSGSSYNEQFFGPGTRLTVL.

V gene TRBV2 combines with J gene TRBJ2-1; 11 bases align to TRBD2. J was trimmed by 5 bases and V by 4 bases; bases with no gene match: 4. This CDR3 is built from 15 residues. Germline V lookup: CDR1 SNHLY, CDR2 FYNNEI. CDR3 sequence reads: CASSVGLAVNNEQFF. CDR3 coding DNA: TGTGCCAGCAGTGTGGGACTAGCGGTTAACAATGAGCAGTTCTTC.

V usage is TRBV5-1 and J usage is TRBJ2-4; weak D call: TRBD1 (6 bases). This CDR3 is built from 15 residues. CDR1 SGHRS and CDR2 YFSETQ come from the germline V gene. Trimming shortened V by 3 bases and J by 5 bases, and 15 bases separated the two germline ends. The CDR3 region has the DNA TGCGCCAGCAGCTCCGGGGACAACAAGGAAAACATTCAGTACTTC. It is translated as CASSSGDNKENIQYF.

Regarding this clonotype: A much larger clone lies a single base off, so this may be a read error. The gene calls are TRBV6-2 or TRBV6-3 and TRBJ2-7, with 7 bases identical to TRBD2. CDR1 and CDR2 (germline): MNHEY, SVGEGT. V lost 7 bases and J lost 0; bases outside the gene matches: 15. CDR3 length equals 17 residues. The CDR3 reads CASTLGLSKKSSYEQYF. The CDR3, as DNA: TGTGCCAGCACCTTGGGACTATCGAAAAAAAGCTCCTACGAGCAGTACTTC.

The table lists this clonotype with a few counts. J is TRBJ1-1 and V is TRBV5-1; D unresolved. V lost 5 bases and J lost 0, with 11 bases in between. The CDR3 length is 14 residues. Germline values: CDR1 SGHRS, CDR2 YFSETQ. CDR3 protein: CASSPQELNTEAFF. CDR3 coding DNA: TGCGCCAGCAGTCCCCAGGAGCTGAACACTGAAGCTTTCTTT.

This sequence joins TRBV29-1 and TRBJ1-2; D is unclear. V was cut by 3 bases and J by 1 base, with 12 bases left in between. CDR1 is SQVTM, CDR2 ANQGSEA, per germline. CDR3 length: 14 amino acids. The CDR3, as DNA: TGCAGCGTTGATCTACCGGGTATTAACTATGGCTACACCTTC. Protein product: CSVDLPGINYGYTF.

This chain links TRBV6-1 with TRBJ2-1; the D gene is possibly TRBD2 (6 bases). The CDR3 extends over 17 amino acids. CDR1 and CDR2 (germline): MNHNS, SASEGT. Trimming shortened V by 0 bases and J by 4 bases, and 16 bases separated the two germline ends. The CDR3 region is CASSEALLGGTYNEQFF. CDR3 bases: TGTGCCAGCAGTGAAGCGCTTCTTGGGGGGACTTACAATGAGCAGTTCTTC.

The genes are TRBV11-3 and TRBJ2-5; 7 bases align to TRBD1. Trimming at V came to 0 bases and at J to 1 base, leaving 2 bases not matched to a gene. The CDR3 covers 15 residues. Germline assignment: CDR1 SGHNT and CDR2 YENEEA. The CDR3: CASSLDTGVQETQYF. CDR3 bases: TGTGCCAGCAGCTTAGACACAGGGGTCCAAGAGACCCAGTACTTC.

The chain carries TRBV20-1 and TRBJ2-2; 11 bases agree with TRBD2. Germline CDR1 DFQATT, CDR2 SNEGSKA (reference sequence). CDR3 length: 17 residues. With V trimmed by 3 bases and J by 1 base, 7 bases remained unmatched. The CDR3 reads CSASPGLAGLNTGELFF. As DNA, the CDR3 is TGCAGTGCTAGCCCTGGACTAGCGGGTCTGAACACCGGGGAGCTGTTTTTT.

The chain is built from TRBV6-6 and TRBJ2-5, with 7 bases identical to TRBD2. The J call may be wrong; the DNA end is better matched by TRBJ2-7. This CDR3 region has 13 residues. Germline V gene lookup returns CDR1 MNHNY and CDR2 SVGAGI (reference sequence). The CDR3 sequence: CASSTSDPYEQYF. CDR3 nucleotide sequence: TGTGCCAGCAGTACTAGCGACCCCTACGAGCAGTACTTC.